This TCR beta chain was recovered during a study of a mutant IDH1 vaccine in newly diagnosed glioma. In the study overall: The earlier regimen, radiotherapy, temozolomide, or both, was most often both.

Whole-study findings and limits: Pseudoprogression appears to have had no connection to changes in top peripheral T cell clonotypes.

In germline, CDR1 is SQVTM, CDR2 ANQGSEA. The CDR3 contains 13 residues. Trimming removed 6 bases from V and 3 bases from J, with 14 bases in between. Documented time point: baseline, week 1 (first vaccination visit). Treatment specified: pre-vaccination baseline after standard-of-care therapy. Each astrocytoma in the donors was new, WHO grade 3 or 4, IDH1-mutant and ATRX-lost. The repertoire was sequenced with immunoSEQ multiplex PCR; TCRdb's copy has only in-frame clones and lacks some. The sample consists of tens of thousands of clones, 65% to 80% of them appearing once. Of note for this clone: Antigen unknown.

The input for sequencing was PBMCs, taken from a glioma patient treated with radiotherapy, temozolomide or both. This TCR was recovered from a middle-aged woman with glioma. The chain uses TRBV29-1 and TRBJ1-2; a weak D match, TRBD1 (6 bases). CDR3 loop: CSVLDSTYYGYTF. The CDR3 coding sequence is TGCAGCGTCCTGGACAGCACCTACTATGGCTACACCTTC. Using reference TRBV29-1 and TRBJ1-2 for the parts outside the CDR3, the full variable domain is SAVISQKPSRDICQRGTSLTIQCQVDSQVTMMFWYRQQPGQSLTLIATANQGSEATYESGFVIDKFPISRPNLTFSTLTVSNMSPEDSSIYLCSVLDSTYYGYTFGSGTRLTVV.